The 24 T cell receptor beta chains below all came from one sample that was sequenced in a study of neurological immune-mediated disorders. The time point: technical triplicate 2. TCRdb ran MiXCR on the 5' RACE reads and lists one entry per CDR3 protein. The sample shows under 70,000 distinct CDR3 sequences, around 24% of them seen only once. The sample taken for sequencing was PBMCs. The receptors derive from a man between 60 and 75 years old with HTLV-1-associated myelopathy (HAM/TSP).

The table lists this clonotype with a few counts. This chain uses TRBV2 with TRBJ2-1, with a possible D match to TRBD2 (6 bases). V was trimmed by 5 bases and J by 3 bases, leaving 29 bases between them. This CDR3 is built from 20 residues. From germline, CDR1 is SNHLY and CDR2 FYNNEI. This chain's CDR3 is CASSPRLVRDSKKYYNEQFF. CDR3 bases: TGTGCCAGCAGTCCTAGGTTGGTGCGGGACTCCAAAAAGTACTACAATGAGCAGTTCTTC.

Ten or more counts support this clonotype. The genes are TRBV5-1 and TRBJ2-7; weak D call: TRBD2 (5 bases). V was pared by 5 bases and J by 5 bases, with 11 bases between. CDR1 SGHRS and CDR2 YFSETQ come from the germline V gene. The CDR3 contains 12 residues. CDR3: CASRVRDDEQYF. The CDR3 DNA follows: TGCGCCAGCAGGGTGAGGGATGACGAGCAGTACTTC.

This clonotype was counted ten times or more. V is TRBV5-5 and J is TRBJ1-4, with 8 bases fitting TRBD1. The CDR3 totals 14 residues. After removal of 1 base from V and 11 bases from J, the junction contained 7 bases not matched to a gene. Per the germline V gene, CDR1 is SGHKS and CDR2 is YYEKEE (reference sequence). CDR3: CASSLIQGAGKLFF. The CDR3 nucleotides are TGTGCCAGCAGCTTGATCCAGGGGGCAGGGAAACTGTTTTTT.

This clonotype has ten or more counts. The rearrangement joins TRBV5-1 to TRBJ2-1, with 7 nucleotides matching TRBD1. The CDR3 loop spans 13 amino acids. Losses at the gene ends were 4 bases for V and 10 bases for J; bases not matched to a gene: 8. Germline V lookup: CDR1 SGHRS, CDR2 YFSETQ. The DNA of the CDR3 is TGCGCCAGCAGCGTCACAGGGGCGAGGGAGCAGTTCTTC. Translating gives CASSVTGAREQFF.

The table lists this clonotype with a few counts. The chain is built from TRBV6-1 and TRBJ1-5; unclear D gene. This CDR3 has 14 residues. V was pared by 5 bases and J by 5 bases, with 13 bases between. CDR1 and CDR2 from the germline V gene are MNHNS and SASEGT. This chain's CDR3 is CASSLEGNHQPQHF. The CDR3 DNA reads as TGTGCCAGCAGTTTAGAGGGTAATCATCAGCCCCAGCATTTT.

This clonotype was seen at least ten times. The chain has TRBV7-6 and TRBJ2-5; the match to TRBD2 covers 11 bases. Germline V lookup: CDR1 SGHVS, CDR2 FNYEAQ. J was trimmed by 2 bases and V by 7 bases; bases with no gene match: 9. The CDR3 loop spans 16 amino acids. The CDR3 sequence is CASTLGTSGLQETQYF. The CDR3 nucleotides are TGTGCCAGCACCCTCGGGACTAGCGGCCTTCAAGAGACCCAGTACTTC.

This clonotype has more than one count but fewer than ten. The chain joins TRBV10-3 to TRBJ1-4; D may be TRBD1 (5 bases). The ends were cut back, 0 bases at V and 5 bases at J, with 10 bases in the middle. Germline CDR1 reads ENHRY; CDR2 reads SYGVKD. The CDR3 has 15 amino acids. CDR3 DNA: TGTGCCATCAGTGAGTCGACAGACTCCAATGAAAAACTGTTTTTT. It is translated as CAISESTDSNEKLFF.

This clonotype was recorded at least ten times. The chain is built from TRBV6-5 and TRBJ1-6, with D maybe TRBD1 (6 bases). CDR1 is MNHEY and CDR2 is SVGAGI in the germline V gene. V lost 6 bases and J lost 3, with 12 bases in between. The CDR3 contains 15 residues. CDR3 sequence: CASRQGQIYNSPLHF. In nucleotides, the CDR3 is TGTGCCAGCAGACAGGGACAAATCTATAATTCACCCCTCCACTTT.

This clonotype was seen many times. This chain's CDR3 is CASSADSLYGYTF. CDR3 nucleotide sequence: TGCGCCAGCAGCGCGGACAGCCTCTATGGCTACACCTTC. The chain employs TRBV5-1 and TRBJ1-2, with D maybe TRBD1 (6 bases). CDR1 SGHRS and CDR2 YFSETQ come from the germline V gene. The CDR3 spans 13 residues. V gave up 4 bases and J gave up 4 bases, with 11 bases separating them.

This clonotype was detected many times. The chain has TRBV3-1 and TRBJ1-2; 7 bases line up with TRBD1. Germline CDR1 and CDR2: LGHDT and YNNKEL (reference sequence). CDR3 size: 15 residues. J gave up 1 base and V 1 base, and 3 bases lay outside the gene matches. CDR3 coding DNA: TGTGCCAGCAGCCAAGGGTCAGGGGGTAACTATGGCTACACCTTC. Translation: CASSQGSGGNYGYTF.

This clonotype has only a few counts. The V call is TRBV7-3, the J call TRBJ2-1, with 10 nucleotides matching TRBD1. The germline V gene encodes CDR1 SGHTA and CDR2 FQGTGA. CDR3 length: 15 residues. Trimming removed 5 bases from V and 9 bases from J; junction bases left unmatched: 10. The CDR3 protein is CASSNRDRGRGEQFF. CDR3 DNA sequence: TGTGCCAGCAGCAACCGGGACAGGGGAAGGGGTGAGCAGTTCTTC.

This clonotype was counted many times. V is TRBV3-1 and J is TRBJ2-7; 12 nucleotides line up with TRBD2. Germline V CDR1 and CDR2: LGHDT, YNNKEL (reference sequence). V shed 4 bases, J shed 2 bases, and the junction held 15 bases outside the gene matches. The CDR3 covers 19 residues. CDR3 nucleotide sequence: TGTGCCAGCAGCCTCACTAGCGGGAGGACCCCCCGGACCACCTACGAGCAGTACTTC. Translation: CASSLTSGRTPRTTYEQYF.

A few counts support this clonotype. The chain joins TRBV20-1 to TRBJ1-5; TRBD1 agrees at 10 bases. V was clipped by 4 bases and J by 6 bases; unmatched bases: 6. CDR1 and CDR2 from the germline V gene are DFQATT and SNEGSKA (reference sequence). This CDR3 comprises 14 residues. The CDR3 spells CSANRQGAIQPQHF. The CDR3, as DNA: TGCAGTGCTAATAGACAGGGGGCAATTCAGCCCCAGCATTTT.

This clonotype was found many times. V is TRBV3-1 and J is TRBJ1-3, with D possibly TRBD1 on 5 matching bases. V dropped 5 bases and J dropped 4 bases, with 15 bases sitting between them. Germline V gene data show CDR1 as LGHDT and CDR2 as YNNKEL (reference sequence). CDR3 length: 15 residues. CDR3 sequence (DNA): TGTGCCAGCAGCAGGGGTGACTTGGGAGGAAACACCATATATTTT. It codes for CASSRGDLGGNTIYF.

This clonotype was seen repeatedly, ten times or more. The CDR3 region has the DNA TGTGCCAGCAGTTACCATGGGACTCAGGGAAGGGCCTCGGATACGCAGTATTTT. Protein product: CASSYHGTQGRASDTQYF. This chain uses TRBV6-5 with TRBJ2-3; a weak D match, TRBD2 (6 bases). Per the germline V gene, CDR1 is MNHEY and CDR2 is SVGAGI. This CDR3 has 18 residues. V lost 2 bases, J lost 6 bases, and 24 bases lay in between.

The sample holds a few counts of this clonotype. This sequence joins TRBV5-1 and TRBJ2-5; D uncertain. The CDR3 has 12 amino acids. CDR1 is SGHRS, CDR2 YFSETQ, per germline. Trimming took off 4 bases at V and 0 bases at J, with 4 bases between the two ends. The CDR3 here is CASSPDQETQYF. CDR3 bases: TGCGCCAGCAGCCCAGACCAAGAGACCCAGTACTTC.

This clonotype has a count of ten or more. This sequence joins TRBV2 and TRBJ1-1; possibly TRBD1 for D (6 bases). The V end lost 4 bases, the J end lost 3 bases, and 12 bases lay between the germline ends. From germline, CDR1 is SNHLY and CDR2 FYNNEI. There are 14 residues in the CDR3. CDR3 region: CASSAEQGYTEAFF. The CDR3 DNA reads as TGTGCCAGCAGTGCAGAACAGGGCTACACTGAAGCTTTCTTT.

This clonotype was observed many times. This chain links TRBV20-1 with TRBJ2-2; 7 bases line up with TRBD2. Looked up from germline, CDR1 is DFQATT and CDR2 is SNEGSKA (reference sequence). V trimming: 1 base; J trimming: 4 bases; junction bases outside the gene matches: 6. This CDR3 has 15 amino acids. This CDR3 reads CSARAAGRLTGELFF. DNA for the CDR3: TGCAGTGCTAGAGCGGCCGGGAGGCTCACCGGGGAGCTGTTTTTT.

CDR3 in DNA: TGTGCCAGCAGCTTGAATCTAGCGGGAGATACCGGGGAGCTGTTTTTT. Its protein product is CASSLNLAGDTGELFF. The rearrangement links TRBV5-5 to TRBJ2-2; 10 bases agree with TRBD2. Germline V lookup: CDR1 SGHKS, CDR2 YYEKEE (reference sequence). This CDR3 spans 16 amino acids. V dropped 1 base and J dropped 5; count of bases not matched to a gene: 5.

This clonotype is a singleton in its sample. J is TRBJ1-1 and V is TRBV30; TRBD1 is a possible D gene (6 bases). Germline V gene lookup returns CDR1 GTSNPN and CDR2 SVGIG (reference sequence). V was cut by 0 bases and J by 6 bases, with 14 bases left in between. This CDR3 contains 14 residues. CDR3 residues: CAWSVGNRVAEAFF. Here the CDR3 DNA reads TGTGCCTGGAGTGTAGGCAACAGGGTAGCTGAAGCTTTCTTT. Together with reference TRBV30 and TRBJ1-1, the CDR3 gives the full variable domain: SQTIHQWPATLVQPVGSPLSLECTVEGTSNPNLYWYRQAAGRGLQLLFYSVGIGQISSEVPQNLSASRPQDRQFILSSKKLLLSDSGFYLCAWSVGNRVAEAFFGQGTRLTVV.

The chain employs TRBV18 and TRBJ1-5, with D possibly TRBD1 on 5 matching bases. This CDR3 region has 16 residues. Germline V gene data show CDR1 as KGHSH and CDR2 as LQKENI. With 6 bases removed from V and 4 bases from J, the gap between germline ends came to 19 bases. In DNA, the CDR3 is TGTGCCAGCTCCCTACGTAGCTTGGGGGGGAATCAGCCCCAGCATTTT. This gives the protein CASSLRSLGGNQPQHF.

In its sample, this clonotype was seen many times. The gene calls are TRBV28 and TRBJ2-7; 8 nucleotides align to TRBD1. Losses at the gene ends were 5 bases for V and 3 bases for J; bases not matched to a gene: 15. In germline, CDR1 is MDHEN, CDR2 SYDVKM. This CDR3 comprises 17 residues. The CDR3 here is CASSLDFRDRPRYEQYF. In DNA, the CDR3 is TGTGCCAGCAGTCTCGATTTTCGGGACAGGCCCCGCTACGAGCAGTACTTC.

In its sample, this clonotype was seen many times. The gene calls are TRBV10-3 and TRBJ2-6, with TRBD2 matching over 11 bases. The germline V gene encodes CDR1 ENHRY and CDR2 SYGVKD. This CDR3 has 18 residues. V trimming: 6 bases; J trimming: 0 bases; junction bases outside the gene matches: 7. CDR3 sequence: CAISLGLADPSGANVLTF. As DNA, the CDR3 is TGTGCCATCAGCCTGGGACTAGCGGACCCCTCTGGGGCCAACGTCCTGACTTTC.

This sequence joins TRBV27 and TRBJ2-4, with 7 bases fitting TRBD2. Germline V CDR1 and CDR2: MNHEY, SMNVEV (reference sequence). The CDR3 runs 15 residues. The trim removed 5 bases at V and 13 bases at J, leaving 17 bases unmatched. The CDR3 region has the DNA TGTGCCAGCAGTGTAGCGGGTCCCTCCTACAATGAGCAGTACTTC. Translation: CASSVAGPSYNEQYF.